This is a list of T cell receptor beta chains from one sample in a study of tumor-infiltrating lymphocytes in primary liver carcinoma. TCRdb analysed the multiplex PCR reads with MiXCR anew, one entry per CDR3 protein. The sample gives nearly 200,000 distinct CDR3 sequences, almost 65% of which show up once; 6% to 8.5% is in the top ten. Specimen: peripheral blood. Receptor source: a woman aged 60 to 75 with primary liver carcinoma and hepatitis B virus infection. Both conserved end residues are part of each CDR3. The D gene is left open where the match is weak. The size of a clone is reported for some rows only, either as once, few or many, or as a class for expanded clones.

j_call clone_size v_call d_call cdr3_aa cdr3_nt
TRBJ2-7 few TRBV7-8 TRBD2 CASSLTLAGVIYEQYF TGTGCCAGCAGCCTCACCCTGGCGGGAGTAATTTACGAGCAGTACTTC
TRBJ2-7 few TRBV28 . CASSQLQGRSYEQYF TGTGCCAGCAGCCAACTACAGGGCCGCTCCTACGAGCAGTACTTC
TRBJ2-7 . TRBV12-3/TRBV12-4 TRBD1 CASSPWDRAVGRPYF TGTGCCAGCAGTCCATGGGACAGGGCCGTCGGCCGACCATACTTC
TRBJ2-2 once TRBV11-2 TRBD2 CVSRLTAGVVTGELFF TGTGTCAGCAGATTGACTGCGGGAGTAGTCACCGGGGAGCTGTTTTTT
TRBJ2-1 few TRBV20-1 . CSARGGPTSSYNEQFF TGCAGTGCTAGAGGGGGACCAACGAGCTCCTACAATGAGCAGTTCTTC
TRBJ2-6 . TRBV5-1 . CARSSGPSGTVSGANVLTF TGCGCCAGAAGCTCGGGCCCGTCAGGGACCGTTTCTGGGGCCAACGTCCTGACTTTC
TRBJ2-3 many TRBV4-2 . CASSQGARPDTQYF TGTGCCAGCAGCCAAGGGGCTAGACCAGATACGCAGTATTTT
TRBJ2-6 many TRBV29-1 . CSVVTGLESSGANVLTF TGCAGCGTAGTTACGGGACTGGAATCCTCTGGGGCCAACGTCCTGACTTTC
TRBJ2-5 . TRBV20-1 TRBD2 CSATRLAIGEAQYF TGCAGTGCTACTCGACTAGCTATCGGAGAGGCCCAGTACTTC
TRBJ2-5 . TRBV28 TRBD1 CASSRTGSVGTQCF TGTGCCAGCAGTCGGACAGGGTCTGTTGGGACCCAGTGCTTC
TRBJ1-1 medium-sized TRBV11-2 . CASGYSGPNTEAFF TGTGCCAGCGGCTATAGCGGTCCGAACACTGAAGCTTTCTTT
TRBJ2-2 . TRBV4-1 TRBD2 CASSQSRGLAGDSRELIF TGCGCCAGCAGCCAAAGCCGGGGACTAGCGGGAGATAGCCGGGAGCTGATTTTT
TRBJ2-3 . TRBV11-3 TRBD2 CASSYKRENWDTQYF TGTGCCAGCAGCTACAAGCGGGAGAATTGGGATACGCAGTATTTT
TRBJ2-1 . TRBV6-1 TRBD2 CASSALPAATSGSNEQFF TGTGCCAGCAGTGCTTTACCCGCCGCGACCAGCGGGAGCAATGAGCAGTTCTTC